This T cell receptor beta chain is drawn from a study of cytomegalovirus exposure and HLA in healthy donors. Study-level results: Looking again later, the authors saw that most CMV-associated TCR beta chains seemed HLA-restricted. TRBV6-2, TRBV6-3 and other indistinguishable V segments were excluded. Later analysis demonstrated an association between a missense DCLRE1C variant and TCR beta V- and J-gene trimming.

Both 60 Vbeta primers and 13 Jbeta primers went into the PCR. Measured with immunoSEQ multiplex PCR; TCRdb has only the in-frame clones, and not every one. The sample gives under 200,000 clones, around 68% of which show up once; around 3% is in the top ten. Losses at the gene ends were 3 bases for V and 2 bases for J; bases not matched to a gene: 5. This CDR3 contains 15 residues. CDR1 LNHNV and CDR2 YYDKDF come from the germline V gene (reference sequence). Donors had nominal health at sampling but likely had unrecorded immune exposures. This clone was detected only a few times. What it binds is not known.

Material for sequencing was PBMCs. The chain uses TRBV15 and TRBJ2-3; 7 bases are a match to TRBD1. This TCR came from a woman aged 40-49 years in good health and CMV-seropositive. The CDR3 DNA reads TGTGCCACCAGCAGCGACAGGGTTAACACAGATACGCAGTATTTT. Translated: CATSSDRVNTDTQYF.